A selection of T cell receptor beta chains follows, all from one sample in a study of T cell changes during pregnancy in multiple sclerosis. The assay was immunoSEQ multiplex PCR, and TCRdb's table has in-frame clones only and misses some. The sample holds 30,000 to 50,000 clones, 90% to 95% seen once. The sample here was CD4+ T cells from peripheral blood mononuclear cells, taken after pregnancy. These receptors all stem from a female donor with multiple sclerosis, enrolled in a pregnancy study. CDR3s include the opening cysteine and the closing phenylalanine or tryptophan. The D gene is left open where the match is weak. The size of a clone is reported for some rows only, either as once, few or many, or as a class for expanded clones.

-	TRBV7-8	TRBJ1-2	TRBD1	TGTGCCAGCAGCACGACAGGGTATGGCTACACCTTC	CASSTTGYGYTF
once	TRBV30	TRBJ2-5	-	TGCGCCTGGAGTGTTGACCTACAGGGGACCCAGTACTTC	CAWSVDLQGTQYF
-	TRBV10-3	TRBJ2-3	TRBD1	TGTGCCATTGGACAGGGTGAGAGCACAGATACGCAGTATTTT	CAIGQGESTDTQYF
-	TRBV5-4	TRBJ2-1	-	TGTGCCAGCAGCTTTTGGCAGGGTCTAAGTGAGCAGTTCTTC	CASSFWQGLSEQFF
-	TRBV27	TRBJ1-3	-	TGTGCCAGCAGTTTATCTCGGGGCTCTGGAAACACCATATATTTT	CASSLSRGSGNTIYF
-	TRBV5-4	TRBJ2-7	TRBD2	TGTGCCAGCAGTTCTCGAACCTCCGGGAGCGGGGGTTACGAGCAGTACTTC	CASSSRTSGSGGYEQYF
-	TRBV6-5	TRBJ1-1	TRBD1	TGTGCCAGCAGTTATGGGACAGTGAACACTGAAGCTTTCTTT	CASSYGTVNTEAFF
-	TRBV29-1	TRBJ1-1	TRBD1	TGCAGCGGTTCGGACAGGGGTGAAGCTTTCTTT	CSGSDRGEAFF
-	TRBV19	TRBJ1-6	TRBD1	TGTGCCAGTAGTATTTCGGGGACAGGGAATAATTCACCCCTCCACTTT	CASSISGTGNNSPLHF
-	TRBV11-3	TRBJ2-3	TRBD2	TGTGCCAGCAGCTTGGGCGGGACTACCACAGATACGCAGTATTTT	CASSLGGTTTDTQYF
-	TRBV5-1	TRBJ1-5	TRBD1	TGCGCCAGCAGCTTGGACGGGACAGGAAGCAATCAGCCCCAGCATTTT	CASSLDGTGSNQPQHF
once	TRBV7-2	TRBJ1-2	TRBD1	TGTGCCAGCAGCCCTCAGCAGGGGGCAGTCTATGGCTACACCTTC	CASSPQQGAVYGYTF
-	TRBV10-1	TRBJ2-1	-	TGCGCCAGCAGTGAGTGGGGGGGCTCCTCCTACAATGAGCAGTTCTTC	CASSEWGGSSYNEQFF